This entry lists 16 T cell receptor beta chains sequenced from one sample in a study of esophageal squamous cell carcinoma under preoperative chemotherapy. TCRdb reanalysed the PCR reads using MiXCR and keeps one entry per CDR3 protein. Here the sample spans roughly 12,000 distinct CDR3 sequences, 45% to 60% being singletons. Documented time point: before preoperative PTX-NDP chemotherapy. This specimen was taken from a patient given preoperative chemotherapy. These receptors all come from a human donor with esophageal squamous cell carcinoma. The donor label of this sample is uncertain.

CDR3 nucleotide sequence: TGTGCCAGCAGCTTAAACAGCGGGAGCTCCTACGAGCAGTACTTC. This translates into CASSLNSGSSYEQYF. The V and J genes are TRBV7-3 and TRBJ2-7; 8 nucleotides match TRBD2. Germline V CDR1 and CDR2: SGHTA, FQGTGA. There are 15 residues in the CDR3. Germline trimming cut 1 base from V and 0 bases from J; bases unmatched to any gene: 2.

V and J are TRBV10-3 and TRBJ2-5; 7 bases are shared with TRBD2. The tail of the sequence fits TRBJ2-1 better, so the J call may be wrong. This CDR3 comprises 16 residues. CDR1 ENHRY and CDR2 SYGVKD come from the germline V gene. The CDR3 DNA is TGTGCCATCAGTGAGGCTAGCGGAATCGGGGGCAATGAGCAGTTCTTC. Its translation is CAISEASGIGGNEQFF.

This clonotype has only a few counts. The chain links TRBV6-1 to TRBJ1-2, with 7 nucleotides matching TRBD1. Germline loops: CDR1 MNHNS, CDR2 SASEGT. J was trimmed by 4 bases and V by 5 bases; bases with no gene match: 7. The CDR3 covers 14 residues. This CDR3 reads CASSPRDRLYGYTF. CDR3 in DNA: TGTGCCAGCAGTCCACGGGACAGACTCTATGGCTACACCTTC.

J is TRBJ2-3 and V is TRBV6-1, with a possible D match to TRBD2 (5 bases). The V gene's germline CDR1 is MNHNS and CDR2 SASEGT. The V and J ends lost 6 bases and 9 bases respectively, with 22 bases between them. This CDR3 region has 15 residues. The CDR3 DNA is TGTGCCAGCAGCTCGAGGGTGGGAGCCAAAGACACGCAGTATTTT. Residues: CASSSRVGAKDTQYF.

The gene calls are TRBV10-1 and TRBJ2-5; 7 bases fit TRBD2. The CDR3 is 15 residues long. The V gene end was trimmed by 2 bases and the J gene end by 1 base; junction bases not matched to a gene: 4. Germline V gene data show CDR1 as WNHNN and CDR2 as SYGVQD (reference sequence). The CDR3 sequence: CASSEISSGQETQYF. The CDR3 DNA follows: TGCGCCAGCAGTGAGATTTCTAGCGGCCAAGAGACCCAGTACTTC.

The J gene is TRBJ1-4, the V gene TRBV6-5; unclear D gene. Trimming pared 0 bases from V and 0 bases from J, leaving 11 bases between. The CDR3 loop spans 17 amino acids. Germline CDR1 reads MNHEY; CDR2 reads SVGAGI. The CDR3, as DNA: TGTGCCAGCAGTTACTCGATTATACAGTCAACTAATGAAAAACTGTTTTTT. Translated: CASSYSIIQSTNEKLFF.

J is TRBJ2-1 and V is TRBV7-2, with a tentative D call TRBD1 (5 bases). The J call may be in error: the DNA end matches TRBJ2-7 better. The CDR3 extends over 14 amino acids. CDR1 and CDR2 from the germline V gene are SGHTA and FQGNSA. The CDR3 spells CASSLIGVPYEQYF. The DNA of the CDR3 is TGTGCCAGCAGCTTGATAGGGGTACCGTACGAGCAGTACTTC.

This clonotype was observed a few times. CDR3 in DNA: TGTGCCAGCAGTGATGATTTCTACCGGGATGACTACGAGCAGTACTTC. This translates into CASSDDFYRDDYEQYF. V and J are TRBV6-1 and TRBJ2-3; weak D call: TRBD2 (5 bases). TRBJ2-7 explains the end of the DNA better; the J call may be wrong. CDR1 is MNHNS and CDR2 is SASEGT in the germline V gene. The CDR3 length is 16 residues.

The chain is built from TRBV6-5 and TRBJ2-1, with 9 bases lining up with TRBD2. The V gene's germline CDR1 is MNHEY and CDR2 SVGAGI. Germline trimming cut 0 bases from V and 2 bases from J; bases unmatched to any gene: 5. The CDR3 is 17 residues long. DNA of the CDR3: TGTGCCAGCAGTTACTCGAAGGCTAGCGGGACCTACAATGAGCAGTTCTTC. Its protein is CASSYSKASGTYNEQFF.

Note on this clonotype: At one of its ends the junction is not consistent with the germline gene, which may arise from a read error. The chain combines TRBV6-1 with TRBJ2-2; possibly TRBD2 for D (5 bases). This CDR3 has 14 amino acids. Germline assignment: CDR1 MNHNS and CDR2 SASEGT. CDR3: CASSEGVSTGEQFF. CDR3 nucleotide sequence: TGTGCCAGCAGTGAGGGAGTGAGCACCGGGGAGCAGTTTTTT.

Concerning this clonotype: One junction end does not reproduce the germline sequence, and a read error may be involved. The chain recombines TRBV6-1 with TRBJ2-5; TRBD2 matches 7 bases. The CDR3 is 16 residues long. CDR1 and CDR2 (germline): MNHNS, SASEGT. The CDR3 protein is CASRVLGGRAKNTQYF. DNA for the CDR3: TGTGCCAGCCGTGTATTGGGGGGGAGAGCCAAAAATACGCAGTATTTC.

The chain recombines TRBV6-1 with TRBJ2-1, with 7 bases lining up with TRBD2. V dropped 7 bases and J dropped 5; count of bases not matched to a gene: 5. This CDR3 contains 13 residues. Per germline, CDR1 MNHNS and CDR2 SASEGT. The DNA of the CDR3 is TGTGCCAGCACTAGCGGACCGAACAATGAGCAGTTCTTC. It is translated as CASTSGPNNEQFF.

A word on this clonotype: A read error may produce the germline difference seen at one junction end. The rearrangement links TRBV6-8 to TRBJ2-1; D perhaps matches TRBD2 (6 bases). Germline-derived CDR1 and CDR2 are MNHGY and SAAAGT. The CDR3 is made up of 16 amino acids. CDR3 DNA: TGTGCCAGCACGGGACTTGGGGGAAGCGACCCAGAGACCCAGTATTTC. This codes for CASTGLGGSDPETQYF.

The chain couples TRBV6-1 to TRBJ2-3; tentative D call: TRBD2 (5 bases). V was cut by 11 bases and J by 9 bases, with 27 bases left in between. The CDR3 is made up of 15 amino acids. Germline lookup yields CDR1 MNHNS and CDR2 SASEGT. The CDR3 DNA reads TGTGCCCGCGGTCCCGGGGTGGGAAGGGCAAACACGCAGTATTTT. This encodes CARGPGVGRANTQYF.

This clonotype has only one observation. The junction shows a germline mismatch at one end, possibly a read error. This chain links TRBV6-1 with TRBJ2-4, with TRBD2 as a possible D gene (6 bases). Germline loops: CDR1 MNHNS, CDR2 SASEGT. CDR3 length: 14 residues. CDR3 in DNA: TGTCGCAGCTCGGGAGTGGGAAGCACAAACACTCAGTACTTT. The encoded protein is CRSSGVGSTNTQYF.

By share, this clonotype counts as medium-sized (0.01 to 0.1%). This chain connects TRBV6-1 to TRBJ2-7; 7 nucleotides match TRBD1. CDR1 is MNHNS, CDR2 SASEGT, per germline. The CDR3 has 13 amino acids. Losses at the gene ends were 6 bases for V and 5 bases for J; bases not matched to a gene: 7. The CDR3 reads CASSPTDRHEQYF. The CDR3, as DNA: TGTGCCAGCAGCCCAACGGACAGGCACGAGCAGTACTTC.